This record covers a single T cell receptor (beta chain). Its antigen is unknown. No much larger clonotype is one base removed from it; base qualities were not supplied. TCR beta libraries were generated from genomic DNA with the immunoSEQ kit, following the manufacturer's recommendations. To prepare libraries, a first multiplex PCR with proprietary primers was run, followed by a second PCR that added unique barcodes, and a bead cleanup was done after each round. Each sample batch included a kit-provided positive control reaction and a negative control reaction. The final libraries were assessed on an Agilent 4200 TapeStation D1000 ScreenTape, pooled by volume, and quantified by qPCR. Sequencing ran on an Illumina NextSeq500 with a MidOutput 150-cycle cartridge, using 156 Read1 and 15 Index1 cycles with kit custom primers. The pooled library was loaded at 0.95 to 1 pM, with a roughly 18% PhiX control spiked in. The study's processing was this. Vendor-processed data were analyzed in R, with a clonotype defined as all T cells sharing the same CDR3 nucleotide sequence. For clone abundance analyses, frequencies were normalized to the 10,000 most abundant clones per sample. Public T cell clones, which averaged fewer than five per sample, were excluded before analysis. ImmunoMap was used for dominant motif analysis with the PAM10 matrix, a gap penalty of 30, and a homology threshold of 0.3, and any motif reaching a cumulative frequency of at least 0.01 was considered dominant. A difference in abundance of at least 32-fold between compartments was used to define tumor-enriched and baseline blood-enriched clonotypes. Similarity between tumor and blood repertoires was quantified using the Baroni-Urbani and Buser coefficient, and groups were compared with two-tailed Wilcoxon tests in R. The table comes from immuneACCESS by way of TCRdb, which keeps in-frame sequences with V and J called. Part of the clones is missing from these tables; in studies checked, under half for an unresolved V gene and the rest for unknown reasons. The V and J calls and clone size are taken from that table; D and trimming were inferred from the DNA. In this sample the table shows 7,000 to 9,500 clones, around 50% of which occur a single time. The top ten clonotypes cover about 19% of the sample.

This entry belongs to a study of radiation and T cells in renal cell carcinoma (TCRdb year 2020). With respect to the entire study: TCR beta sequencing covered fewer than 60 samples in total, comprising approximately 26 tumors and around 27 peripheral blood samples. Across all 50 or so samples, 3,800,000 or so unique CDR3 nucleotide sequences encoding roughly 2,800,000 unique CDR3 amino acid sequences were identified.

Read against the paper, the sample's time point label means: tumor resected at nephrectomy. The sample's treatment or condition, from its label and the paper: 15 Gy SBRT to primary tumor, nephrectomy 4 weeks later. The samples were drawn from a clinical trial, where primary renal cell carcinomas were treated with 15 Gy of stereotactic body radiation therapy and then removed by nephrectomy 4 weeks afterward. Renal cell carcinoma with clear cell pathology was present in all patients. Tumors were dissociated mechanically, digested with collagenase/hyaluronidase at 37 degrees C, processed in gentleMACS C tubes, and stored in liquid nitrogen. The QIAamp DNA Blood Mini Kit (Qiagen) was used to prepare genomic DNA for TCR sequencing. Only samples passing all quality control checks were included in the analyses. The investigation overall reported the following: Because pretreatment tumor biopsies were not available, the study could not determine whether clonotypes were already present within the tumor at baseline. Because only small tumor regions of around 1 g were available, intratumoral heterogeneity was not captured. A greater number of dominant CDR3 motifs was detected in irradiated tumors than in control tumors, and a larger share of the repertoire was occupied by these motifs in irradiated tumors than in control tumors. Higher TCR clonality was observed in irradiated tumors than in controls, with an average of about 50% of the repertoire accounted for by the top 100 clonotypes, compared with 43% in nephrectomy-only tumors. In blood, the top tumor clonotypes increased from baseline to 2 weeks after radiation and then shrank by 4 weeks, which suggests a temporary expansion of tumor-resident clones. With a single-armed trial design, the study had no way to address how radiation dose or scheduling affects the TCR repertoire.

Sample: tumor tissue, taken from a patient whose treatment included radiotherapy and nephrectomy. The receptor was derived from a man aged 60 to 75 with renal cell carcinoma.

The CDR3 protein is CASWTGEKLFF. Here is the DNA: TGTGCCAGCTGGACAGGCGAAAAACTGTTTTTT. This chain joins TRBV2 to TRBJ1-4, with 7 middle bases fitting TRBD1. Here V drops 8 bases and J drops 8 bases, and the junction holds 2 bases not matched to any gene. The CDR3 starts with the cysteine, ends with the phenylalanine, and has 11 residues. Left in the record is the CDR3 DNA by itself, 33 bases read in frame from the first base. CDR1 and CDR2 are read off the germline V gene as SNHLY and FYNNEI. The entire variable domain, with the stretches around the CDR3 drawn from the reference TRBV2 and TRBJ1-4 proteins, is EPEVTQTPSHQVTQMGQEVILRCVPISNHLYFYWYRQILGQKVEFLVSFYNNEISEKSEIFDDQFSVERPDGSNFTLKIRSTKLEDSAMYFCASWTGEKLFFGSGTQLSVL.